Following are 18 T cell receptor beta chains from one sample sequenced in a study of tumor-infiltrating lymphocytes in primary liver carcinoma. TCR beta cDNA was reverse-transcribed from about 0.45 ug of total RNA. The reaction used a constant-region primer and ProtoScript II reverse transcriptase. Library construction for TCR beta comprised three nested multiplex PCR rounds performed with slightly modified ARM-PCR. Investigators reported that the first two PCR rounds, at 10 cycles each, used TRBV1-TRBV30 forward primers with a C-beta reverse primer. TCRdb called the multiplex PCR reads again in MiXCR, with one record for every CDR3 protein. The table lists over 250,000 distinct CDR3 sequences, almost 60% of them singletons, with over 15% in the top ten. In addition to blood RNA drawn from unsorted whole blood, germline DNA was extracted. Sequencing input: peripheral blood. These receptors were obtained from a woman aged 30 to 39 with primary liver carcinoma and hepatitis B virus infection.

This clonotype showed up just a few times. The rearrangement joins TRBV12-3 or TRBV12-4 to TRBJ2-7; 8 bases fit TRBD1. Unmatched junction bases numbered 13, after V lost 7 bases and J lost 5 bases. CDR3 size: 15 residues. The CDR3 DNA reads TGTGCCAGCATGCATAACCGGGACAGGAGCAACGAGCAGTACTTC. As protein: CASMHNRDRSNEQYF.

Of note for this clonotype: This may come from a read error, since a much larger clone is one base off. The chain has TRBV12-3 or TRBV12-4 and TRBJ1-5; D gene ambiguous. This CDR3 is 13 amino acids long. The DNA for the CDR3 is TGTGCCAGCAGTATTCAAGTAGATCAGCCCCAGCGTTTT. Translation: CASSIQVDQPQRF.

On this clonotype itself: A read error may be the cause here, since a much bigger clone is one base away. The chain is built from TRBV12-3 or TRBV12-4 and TRBJ2-1; D not resolved. CDR3 length: 13 residues. The CDR3 DNA follows: TGTGCCAGCAGTTTTAGGGCTACCAATGATCAGTTCTTC. Translated, it gives CASSFRATNDQFF.

This clonotype was observed a few times. The chain combines TRBV29-1 with TRBJ2-3; either TRBD1 or TRBD2 may supply D (5 bases each). Trimming pared 7 bases from V and 0 bases from J, leaving 17 bases between. The germline V gene encodes CDR1 SQVTM and CDR2 ANQGSEA. This CDR3 has 15 amino acids. The CDR3 region is CSAQSGGFSTDTQYF. In nucleotides, the CDR3 is TGCAGCGCCCAAAGTGGGGGATTTAGCACAGATACGCAGTATTTT.

A word on this clonotype: This may be a read error, as it is one base from a much larger clone. The chain joins TRBV12-3 or TRBV12-4 to TRBJ1-5; D not certain. This CDR3 contains 12 residues. CDR3 nucleotide sequence: TGTACCAGCAGTTTCTACAATCAGCCCCAGCATTTT. The encoded protein is CTSSFYNQPQHF.

This clonotype was observed a handful of times. The rearrangement links TRBV25-1 to TRBJ2-7; D gene unclear. The CDR3 runs 13 residues. Trimming left V 3 bases short and J 4 bases short, with 10 bases between. Germline loops: CDR1 MGHDK, CDR2 SYGVNS. This CDR3 is CASSEPAAYEQYF. The CDR3 DNA is TGTGCCAGCAGTGAGCCTGCGGCGTACGAGCAGTACTTC.

This clonotype showed up many times. V gene TRBV4-1 combines with J gene TRBJ1-6; 8 bases agree with TRBD1. The J segment lost 7 bases and the V segment lost 1 base, leaving 3 bases of the junction unmatched. CDR3 length: 15 amino acids. Germline CDR1 and CDR2: MGHRA and YSYEKL. The CDR3 nucleotides are TGCGCCAGCAGCCAAGCAGGGGGCGTGAATTCACCCCTCCACTTT. Amino acid sequence: CASSQAGGVNSPLHF.

This clonotype has a single count. The chain recombines TRBV4-2 with TRBJ2-7; D unclear. This CDR3 is 12 amino acids long. Between the trimmed V and J ends, which lost 6 bases and 4 bases, there was a span of 10 bases. Germline V lookup: CDR1 LGHNA, CDR2 YNFKEQ. CDR3 amino acids: CASSFLGYEQYF. Written as DNA, the CDR3 is TGTGCCAGCAGTTTTCTAGGGTACGAGCAGTACTTC.

This clonotype has a handful of counts. The V and J genes are TRBV6-5 and TRBJ2-5; maybe TRBD2 (5 bases). The CDR3 runs to 13 residues. Germline lookup yields CDR1 MNHEY and CDR2 SVGAGI. Trimming left V 7 bases short and J 4 bases short, with 13 bases between. CDR3 DNA: TGTGCCAGCAAAGATGGGAGTACAGAGACCCAGTACTTC. Protein product: CASKDGSTETQYF.

Only a few counts were recorded for this clonotype. The V gene is TRBV30, the J gene TRBJ1-1; TRBD1 matches at 8 bases. J was trimmed by 10 bases and V by 4 bases; bases with no gene match: 11. The CDR3 has 13 amino acids. Germline loops: CDR1 GTSNPN, CDR2 SVGIG (reference sequence). CDR3 amino acids: CAWMRPGQVLAFF. The DNA of the CDR3 is TGTGCCTGGATGCGGCCGGGACAGGTTTTAGCTTTCTTT.

Regarding this clonotype: The germline gene is not matched at one end of the junction; a read error may be the cause. The chain is built from TRBV11-2 and TRBJ2-1; D is unresolved. The CDR3 is 13 amino acids. Per the germline V gene, CDR1 is SGHAT and CDR2 is FQNNGV. CDR3 DNA: TGTGCCGGCAGCTTAGAGGTAGTGGCCCTGAAGTTCTTC. Protein product: CAGSLEVVALKFF.

Worth noting for this clonotype: This could be a read error, since a much larger clone is one nucleotide away. The rearrangement links TRBV6-5 to TRBJ2-3; 7 bases line up with TRBD1. V lost 1 base, J lost 3 bases, and 4 bases stayed unmatched. The CDR3 sequence is 15 residues long. The germline V gene encodes CDR1 MNHEY and CDR2 SVGAGI. The CDR3 sequence is CASSYLRTGTDTQYF. CDR3 DNA sequence: TGTGCCAGCAGTTACTTGAGGACAGGAACAGATACGCAGTATTTT.

This chain joins TRBV12-3 or TRBV12-4 and TRBJ2-3; 8 bases match TRBD2. The trim removed 6 bases at V and 5 bases at J, leaving 13 bases unmatched. The CDR3 consists of 16 residues. The CDR3 sequence is CASSLQGTSRGDTQYF. In DNA form, the CDR3 reads TGTGCCAGCAGCCTCCAGGGGACTAGTAGAGGAGATACGCAGTATTTT.

This chain joins TRBV11-3 and TRBJ2-7; 8 bases match TRBD2. The CDR3 is 13 amino acids. J lost 7 bases, V lost 6 bases, and 8 bases had no gene match. Per germline, CDR1 SGHNT and CDR2 YENEEA. CDR3 loop: CASRYGTREEQYF. The DNA of the CDR3 is TGTGCCAGCAGATACGGGACTAGAGAGGAGCAGTACTTC.

This clonotype was seen more than once but under ten times. The chain combines TRBV6-1 with TRBJ2-7; possibly TRBD1 for D (7 bases). The CDR3 has 17 amino acids. Germline CDR1 is MNHNS and CDR2 is SASEGT. V was trimmed by 4 bases and J by 2 bases, leaving 21 bases between them. The DNA of the CDR3 is TGTGCCAGCAGTGTGGTCGCGGTCGGCGGGACAGCCTACGAGCAGTACTTC. This translates into CASSVVAVGGTAYEQYF.

This chain connects TRBV4-1 to TRBJ2-2; D is perhaps TRBD2 (5 bases). V dropped 1 base and J dropped 10 bases, with 22 bases sitting between them. Germline CDR1 is MGHRA and CDR2 is YSYEKL. This CDR3 region has 17 residues. CDR3 sequence: CASSQGGQVLYPEELFF. The CDR3 region has the DNA TGCGCCAGCAGCCAAGGAGGGCAAGTCCTTTATCCGGAGGAGCTGTTTTTT.

The chain carries TRBV6-1 and TRBJ2-2; maybe TRBD1 (5 bases). The CDR3 contains 17 residues. Germline V gene sequence: CDR1 MNHNS, CDR2 SASEGT. Trimming removed 8 bases at V and 1 base at J, with 20 bases between. The CDR3 region is CASGEDTQAWNTGELFF. The CDR3 nucleotides read TGTGCCAGCGGCGAGGACACCCAAGCTTGGAACACCGGGGAGCTGTTTTTT.

The V call is TRBV24-1, the J call TRBJ2-2; 8 nucleotides line up with TRBD2. V lost 6 bases to trimming and J lost 6 bases; unmatched junction nucleotides: 5. CDR1 and CDR2 from the germline V gene are KGHDR and SFDVKD. The CDR3 runs 14 residues. The CDR3 DNA follows: TGTGCCACCAGTCCAGCGGGAGCCCCCGGGGAGCTGTTTTTT. Protein sequence: CATSPAGAPGELFF.